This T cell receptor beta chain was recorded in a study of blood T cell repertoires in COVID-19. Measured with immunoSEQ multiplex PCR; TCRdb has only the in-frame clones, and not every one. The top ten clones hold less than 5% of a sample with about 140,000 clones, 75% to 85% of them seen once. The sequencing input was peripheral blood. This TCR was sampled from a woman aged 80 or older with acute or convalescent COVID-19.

The chain's CDR3 is CAWNQGMNTEAFF. The CDR3 DNA sequence: TGTGCCTGGAATCAGGGGATGAACACTGAAGCTTTCTTT. The chain links TRBV30 to TRBJ1-1; tentative D call: TRBD1 (6 bases). The germline gives CDR1 GTSNPN, CDR2 SVGIG (reference sequence). The CDR3 runs to 13 residues. Deletions cut 4 bases from V and 0 bases from J, with 9 bases between.